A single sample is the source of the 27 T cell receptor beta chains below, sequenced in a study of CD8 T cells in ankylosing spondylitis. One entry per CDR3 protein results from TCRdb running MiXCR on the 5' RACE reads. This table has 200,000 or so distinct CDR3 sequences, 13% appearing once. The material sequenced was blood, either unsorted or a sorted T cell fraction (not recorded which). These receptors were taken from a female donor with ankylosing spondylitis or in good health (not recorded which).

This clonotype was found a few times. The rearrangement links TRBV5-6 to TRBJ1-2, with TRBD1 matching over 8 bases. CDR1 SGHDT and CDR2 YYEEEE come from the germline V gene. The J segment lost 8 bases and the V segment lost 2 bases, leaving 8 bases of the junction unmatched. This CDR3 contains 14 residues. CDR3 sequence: CASSFTQGAGGYTF. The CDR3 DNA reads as TGTGCCAGCAGCTTTACCCAGGGGGCGGGCGGCTACACCTTC.

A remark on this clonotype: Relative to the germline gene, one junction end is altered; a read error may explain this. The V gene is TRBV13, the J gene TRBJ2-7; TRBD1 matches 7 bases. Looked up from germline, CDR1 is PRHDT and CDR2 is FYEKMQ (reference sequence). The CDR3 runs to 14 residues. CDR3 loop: CAGRTGTDFYEQYF. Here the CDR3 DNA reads TGTGCCGGCAGGACCGGGACAGACTTCTACGAGCAGTACTTC.

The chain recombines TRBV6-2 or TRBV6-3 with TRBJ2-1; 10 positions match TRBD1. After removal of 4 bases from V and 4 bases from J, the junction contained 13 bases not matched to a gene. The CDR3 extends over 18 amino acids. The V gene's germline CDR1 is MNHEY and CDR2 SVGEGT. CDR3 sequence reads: CASSFIPGTGERYNEQFF. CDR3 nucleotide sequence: TGTGCCAGCAGTTTTATTCCCGGGACAGGGGAAAGGTACAATGAGCAGTTCTTC.

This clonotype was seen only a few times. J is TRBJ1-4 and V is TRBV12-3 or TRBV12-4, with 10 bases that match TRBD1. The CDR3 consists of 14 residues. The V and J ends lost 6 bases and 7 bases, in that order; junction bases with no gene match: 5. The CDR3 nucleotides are TGTGCCAGCAGCCGGGACAGGGGAGGTGAAAAACTGTTTTTT. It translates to CASSRDRGGEKLFF.

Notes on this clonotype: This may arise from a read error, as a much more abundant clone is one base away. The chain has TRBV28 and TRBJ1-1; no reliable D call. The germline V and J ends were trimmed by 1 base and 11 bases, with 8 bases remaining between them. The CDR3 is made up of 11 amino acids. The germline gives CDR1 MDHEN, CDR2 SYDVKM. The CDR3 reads CASSLFRLAFF. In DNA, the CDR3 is TGTGCCAGCAGTTTATTTCGCCTCGCTTTCTTT.

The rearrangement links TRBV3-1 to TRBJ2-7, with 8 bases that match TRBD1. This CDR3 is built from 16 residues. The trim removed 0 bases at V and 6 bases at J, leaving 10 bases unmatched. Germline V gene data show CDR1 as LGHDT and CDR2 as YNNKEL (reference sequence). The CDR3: CASSQDVGQGRAEQYF. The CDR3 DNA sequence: TGTGCCAGCAGCCAAGATGTTGGACAGGGTCGGGCCGAGCAGTACTTC.

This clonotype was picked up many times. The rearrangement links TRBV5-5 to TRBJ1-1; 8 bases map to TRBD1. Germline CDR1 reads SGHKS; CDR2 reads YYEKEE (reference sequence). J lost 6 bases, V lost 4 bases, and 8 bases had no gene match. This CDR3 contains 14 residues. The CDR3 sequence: CASSQRDRKPEAFF. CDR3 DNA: TGTGCCAGCAGCCAGAGGGACAGGAAGCCTGAAGCTTTCTTT.

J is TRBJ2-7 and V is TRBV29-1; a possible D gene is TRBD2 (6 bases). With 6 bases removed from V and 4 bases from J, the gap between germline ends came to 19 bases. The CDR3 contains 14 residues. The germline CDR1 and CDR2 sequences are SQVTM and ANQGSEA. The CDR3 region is CSVPKEGQGYEQYF. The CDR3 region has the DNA TGCAGCGTCCCAAAGGAGGGGCAGGGATACGAGCAGTACTTC.

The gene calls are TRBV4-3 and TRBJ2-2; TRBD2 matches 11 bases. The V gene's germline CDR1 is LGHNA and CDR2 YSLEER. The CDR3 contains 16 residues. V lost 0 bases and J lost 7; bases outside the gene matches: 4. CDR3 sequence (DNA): TGCGCCAGCAGCCAAGATGCACTAGCGGGGGTCGGGGAGCTGTTTTTT. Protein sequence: CASSQDALAGVGELFF.

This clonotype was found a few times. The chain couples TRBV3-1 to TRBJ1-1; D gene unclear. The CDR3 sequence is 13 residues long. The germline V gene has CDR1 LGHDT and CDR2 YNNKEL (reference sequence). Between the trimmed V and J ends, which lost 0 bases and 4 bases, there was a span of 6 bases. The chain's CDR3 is CASSQDGPTEAFF. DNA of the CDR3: TGTGCCAGCAGCCAAGACGGACCCACTGAAGCTTTCTTT.

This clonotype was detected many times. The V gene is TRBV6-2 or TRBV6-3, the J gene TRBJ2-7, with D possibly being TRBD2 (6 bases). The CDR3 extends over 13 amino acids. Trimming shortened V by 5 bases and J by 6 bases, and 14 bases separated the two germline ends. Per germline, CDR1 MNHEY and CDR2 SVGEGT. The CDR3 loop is CASSGTVALEQYF. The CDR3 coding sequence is TGTGCCAGCAGTGGGACTGTGGCTCTCGAGCAGTACTTC.

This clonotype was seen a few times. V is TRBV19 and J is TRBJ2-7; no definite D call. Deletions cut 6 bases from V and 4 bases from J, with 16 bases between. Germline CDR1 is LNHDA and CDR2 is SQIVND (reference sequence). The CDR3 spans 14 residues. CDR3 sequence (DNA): TGTGCCAGTAGCCTTGTGAAGGAATTTTACGAGCAGTACTTC. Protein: CASSLVKEFYEQYF.

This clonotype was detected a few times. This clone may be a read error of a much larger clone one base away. The CDR3 sequence: CASSYPYNEQFF. As DNA, the CDR3 is TGTGCCAGCAGTTACCCCTACAATGAGCAGTTCTTC. The chain employs TRBV6-2 or TRBV6-3 and TRBJ2-1, with D unclear. Germline V gives CDR1 MNHEY, CDR2 SVGEGT. V lost 2 bases, J lost 2 bases, and 1 base lay in between. This CDR3 comprises 12 residues.

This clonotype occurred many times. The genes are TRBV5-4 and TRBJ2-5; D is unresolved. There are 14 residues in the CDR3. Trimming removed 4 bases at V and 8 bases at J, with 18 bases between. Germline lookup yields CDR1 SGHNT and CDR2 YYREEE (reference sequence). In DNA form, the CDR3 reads TGTGCCAGCAGCCCTTCTGGATCCCCGGGTACCCAGTACTTC. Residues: CASSPSGSPGTQYF.

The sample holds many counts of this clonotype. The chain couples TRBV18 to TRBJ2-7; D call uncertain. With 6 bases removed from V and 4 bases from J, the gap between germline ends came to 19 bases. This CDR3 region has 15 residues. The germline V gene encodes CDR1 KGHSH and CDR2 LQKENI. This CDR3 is CASSPYPGSQYEQYF. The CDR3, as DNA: TGTGCCAGCTCTCCTTACCCCGGGTCCCAGTACGAGCAGTACTTC.

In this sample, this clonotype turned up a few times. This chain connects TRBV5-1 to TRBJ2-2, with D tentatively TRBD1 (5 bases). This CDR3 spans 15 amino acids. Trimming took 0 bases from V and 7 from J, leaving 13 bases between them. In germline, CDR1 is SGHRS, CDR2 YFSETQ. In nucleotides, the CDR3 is TGCGCCAGCAGCTTGGATGGGCAGGGCTACGGGGAGCTGTTTTTT. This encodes CASSLDGQGYGELFF.

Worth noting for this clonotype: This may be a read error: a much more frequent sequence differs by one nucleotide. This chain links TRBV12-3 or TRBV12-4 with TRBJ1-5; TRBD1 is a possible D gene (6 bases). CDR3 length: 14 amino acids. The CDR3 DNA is TGTGTCAGCAGTGAAAGGGGGGGCAATCAGCCCCAGCATTTT. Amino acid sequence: CVSSERGGNQPQHF.

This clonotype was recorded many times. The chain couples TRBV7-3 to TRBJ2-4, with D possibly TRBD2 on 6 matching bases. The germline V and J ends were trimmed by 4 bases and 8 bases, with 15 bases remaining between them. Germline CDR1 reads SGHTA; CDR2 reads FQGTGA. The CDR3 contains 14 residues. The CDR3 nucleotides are TGTGCCAGCAGCTCCGGGGGAGCCCTTGACATTCAGTACTTC. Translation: CASSSGGALDIQYF.

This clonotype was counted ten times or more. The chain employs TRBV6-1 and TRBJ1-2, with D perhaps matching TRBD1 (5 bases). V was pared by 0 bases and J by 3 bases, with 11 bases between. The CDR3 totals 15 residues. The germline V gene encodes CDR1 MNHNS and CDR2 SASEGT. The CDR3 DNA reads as TGTGCCAGCAGTGAAGCTCCAGGGTGGGACTATGGCTACACCTTC. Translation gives CASSEAPGWDYGYTF.

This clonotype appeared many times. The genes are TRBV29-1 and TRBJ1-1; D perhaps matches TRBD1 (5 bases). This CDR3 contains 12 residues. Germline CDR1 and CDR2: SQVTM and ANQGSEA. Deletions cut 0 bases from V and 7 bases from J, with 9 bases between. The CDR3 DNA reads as TGCAGCGTTGAAGAAGGGGCACTTGAAGCTTTCTTT. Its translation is CSVEEGALEAFF.

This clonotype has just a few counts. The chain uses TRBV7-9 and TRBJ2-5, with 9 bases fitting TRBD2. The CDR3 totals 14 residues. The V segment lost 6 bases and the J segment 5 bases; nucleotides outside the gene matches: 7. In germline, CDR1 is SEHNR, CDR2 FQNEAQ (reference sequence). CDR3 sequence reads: CASRREGQTETQYF. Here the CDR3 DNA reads TGTGCCAGCAGGCGGGAGGGCCAGACCGAGACCCAGTACTTC.

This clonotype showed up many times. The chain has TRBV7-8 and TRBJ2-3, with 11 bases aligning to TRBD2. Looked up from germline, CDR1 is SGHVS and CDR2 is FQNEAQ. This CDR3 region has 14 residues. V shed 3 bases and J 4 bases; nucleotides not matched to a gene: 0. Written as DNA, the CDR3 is TGTGCCAGCAGCTTGGGACTAGCGGCAGATACGCAGTATTTT. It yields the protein CASSLGLAADTQYF.

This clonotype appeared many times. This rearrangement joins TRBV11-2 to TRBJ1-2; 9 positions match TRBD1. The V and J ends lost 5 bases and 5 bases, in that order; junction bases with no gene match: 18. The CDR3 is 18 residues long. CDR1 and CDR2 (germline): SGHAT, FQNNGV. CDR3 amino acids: CASSERTGDRRYWYGYTF. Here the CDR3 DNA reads TGTGCCAGCAGCGAACGGACAGGGGATCGCCGATATTGGTATGGCTACACCTTC.

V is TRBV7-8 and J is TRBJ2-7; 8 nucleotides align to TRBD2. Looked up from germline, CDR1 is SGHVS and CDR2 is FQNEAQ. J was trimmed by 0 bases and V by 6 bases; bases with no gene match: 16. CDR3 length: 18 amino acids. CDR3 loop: CASSLPGRGGISSYEQYF. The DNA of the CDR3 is TGTGCCAGCAGTTTACCGGGACGGGGGGGAATAAGCTCCTACGAGCAGTACTTC.

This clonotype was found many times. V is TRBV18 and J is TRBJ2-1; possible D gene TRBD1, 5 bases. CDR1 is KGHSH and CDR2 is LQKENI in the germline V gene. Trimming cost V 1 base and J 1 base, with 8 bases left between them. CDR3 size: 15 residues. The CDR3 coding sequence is TGTGCCAGCTCACCACAGGACACGTCCTACAATGAGCAGTTCTTC. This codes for CASSPQDTSYNEQFF.

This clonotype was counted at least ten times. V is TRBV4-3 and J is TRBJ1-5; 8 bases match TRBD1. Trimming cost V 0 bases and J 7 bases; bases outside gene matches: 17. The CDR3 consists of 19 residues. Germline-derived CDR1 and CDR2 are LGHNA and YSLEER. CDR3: CASSQDWGQEAPTRQPQHF. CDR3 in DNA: TGCGCCAGCAGCCAAGATTGGGGACAGGAGGCCCCTACAAGGCAGCCCCAGCATTTT.

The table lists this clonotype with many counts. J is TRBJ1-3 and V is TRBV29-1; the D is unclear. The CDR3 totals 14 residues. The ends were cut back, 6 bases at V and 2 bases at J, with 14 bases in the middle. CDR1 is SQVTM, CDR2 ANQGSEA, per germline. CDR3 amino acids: CSVPPRLTGNTIYF. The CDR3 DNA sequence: TGCAGCGTCCCCCCCAGGTTGACTGGAAACACCATATATTTT. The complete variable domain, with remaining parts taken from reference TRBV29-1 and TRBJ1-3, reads SAVISQKPSRDICQRGTSLTIQCQVDSQVTMMFWYRQQPGQSLTLIATANQGSEATYESGFVIDKFPISRPNLTFSTLTVSNMSPEDSSIYLCSVPPRLTGNTIYFGEGSWLTVV.